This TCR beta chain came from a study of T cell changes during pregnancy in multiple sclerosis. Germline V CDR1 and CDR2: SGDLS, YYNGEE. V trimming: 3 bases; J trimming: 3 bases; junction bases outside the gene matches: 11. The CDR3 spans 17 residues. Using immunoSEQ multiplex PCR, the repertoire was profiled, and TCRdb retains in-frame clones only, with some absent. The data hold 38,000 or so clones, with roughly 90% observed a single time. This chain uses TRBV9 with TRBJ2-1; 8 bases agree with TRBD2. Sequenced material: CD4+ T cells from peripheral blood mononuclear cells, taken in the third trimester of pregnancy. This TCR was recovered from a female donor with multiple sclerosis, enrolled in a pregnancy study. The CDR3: CASSARGSGAGYNEQFF. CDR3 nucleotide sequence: TGTGCCAGCAGCGCGCGGGGTAGCGGGGCCGGCTACAATGAGCAGTTCTTC.